These T cell receptor beta chains were read from a single sample in a study of T cells in Graves' hyperthyroidism and ophthalmopathy. One entry per CDR3 protein, called by TCRdb with MiXCR from the multiplex PCR reads. Of about 210,000 distinct CDR3 sequences in the sample, 17% were seen once. What was sequenced was blood. The receptors originated from a middle-aged man with Graves' hyperthyroidism. The CDR3 runs from the conserved cysteine through the conserved F or W. D genes are given only for firm matches. Some rows have no size entry. The others give once, few or many, or a class for an expanded clone.

d_gene: .
v_gene: TRBV5-1
abundance: many
j_gene: TRBJ2-1
CDR3aa: CASSLERNEQFF
CDR3nt: TGCGCCAGCAGCTTGGAGCGCAATGAGCAGTTCTTC

d_gene: .
v_gene: TRBV9
abundance: .
j_gene: TRBJ2-3
CDR3aa: CASSVDSLTQYF
CDR3nt: TGTGCCAGCAGCGTGGACAGTCTCACGCAGTATTTT

d_gene: TRBD2
v_gene: TRBV6-5
abundance: .
j_gene: TRBJ2-7
CDR3aa: CASSYSMMGLAGEDHEQYF
CDR3nt: TGTGCCAGCAGTTACTCGATGATGGGACTAGCGGGAGAAGACCACGAGCAGTACTTC

d_gene: TRBD2
v_gene: TRBV6-5
abundance: .
j_gene: TRBJ2-1
CDR3aa: CASSLAGGPGNEQFF
CDR3nt: TGTGCCAGCAGTTTAGCGGGAGGGCCGGGCAATGAGCAGTTCTTC

d_gene: TRBD1
v_gene: TRBV6-9
abundance: .
j_gene: TRBJ1-5
CDR3aa: CASRLPGTGGQPQHF
CDR3nt: TGTGCCAGCAGATTACCCGGGACAGGGGGTCAGCCCCAGCATTTT

d_gene: .
v_gene: TRBV28
abundance: .
j_gene: TRBJ2-2
CDR3aa: CASSPEEGPGELFF
CDR3nt: TGTGCCAGCAGTCCGGAGGAGGGCCCCGGGGAGCTGTTTTTT

d_gene: .
v_gene: TRBV14
abundance: few
j_gene: TRBJ2-3
CDR3aa: CASSQDLAGIDTQYF
CDR3nt: TGTGCCAGCAGCCAAGACCTAGCAGGAATAGATACGCAGTATTTT

d_gene: TRBD1
v_gene: TRBV7-2
abundance: .
j_gene: TRBJ2-3
CDR3aa: CASSFRDRGTDTQYF
CDR3nt: TGTGCCAGCAGCTTCAGGGACAGGGGGACAGATACGCAGTATTTT

d_gene: TRBD1
v_gene: TRBV11-2
abundance: medium-sized
j_gene: TRBJ2-3
CDR3aa: CASSLDIVTGPPDTQYF
CDR3nt: TGTGCCAGCAGCTTAGATATTGTGACAGGGCCCCCAGATACGCAGTATTTT

d_gene: .
v_gene: TRBV28
abundance: few
j_gene: TRBJ2-7
CDR3aa: CASNQASYEQYF
CDR3nt: TGTGCCAGCAACCAAGCCAGTTACGAGCAGTACTTC

d_gene: .
v_gene: TRBV24-1
abundance: .
j_gene: TRBJ2-1
CDR3aa: CATSGLRASSYNEQFF
CDR3nt: TGTGCCACCAGTGGCCTAAGGGCGAGCTCCTACAATGAGCAGTTCTTC

d_gene: .
v_gene: TRBV25-1
abundance: few
j_gene: TRBJ2-1
CDR3aa: CASSTAGLDWGNEQFF
CDR3nt: TGTGCCAGCTCCACCGCAGGTCTCGACTGGGGGAATGAGCAGTTCTTC

d_gene: .
v_gene: TRBV2
abundance: many
j_gene: TRBJ2-5
CDR3aa: CASAMTGQETQYF
CDR3nt: TGTGCCAGCGCAATGACGGGACAAGAGACCCAGTACTTC

d_gene: TRBD1
v_gene: TRBV7-3
abundance: .
j_gene: TRBJ1-1
CDR3aa: CASSSTGVMGQSGGNTEAFF
CDR3nt: TGTGCCAGCAGCTCAACCGGAGTGATGGGACAGTCGGGGGGAAACACTGAAGCTTTCTTT

d_gene: TRBD2
v_gene: TRBV5-4
abundance: .
j_gene: TRBJ2-3
CDR3aa: CASSLKTPGGDTQYF
CDR3nt: TGTGCCAGCAGCTTGAAGACTCCGGGGGGAGATACGCAGTATTTT

d_gene: .
v_gene: TRBV10-3
abundance: many
j_gene: TRBJ2-7
CDR3aa: CATHGDSYEQYF
CDR3nt: TGTGCCACCCATGGGGACTCCTACGAGCAGTACTTC

d_gene: TRBD2
v_gene: TRBV19
abundance: few
j_gene: TRBJ2-1
CDR3aa: CATKPLAAVVNEQFF
CDR3nt: TGTGCCACCAAACCCCTAGCGGCAGTAGTCAATGAGCAGTTCTTC

d_gene: TRBD1
v_gene: TRBV6-1
abundance: few
j_gene: TRBJ1-1
CDR3aa: CASSRTGFDEAFF
CDR3nt: TGTGCCAGCAGTAGGACAGGGTTTGATGAAGCTTTCTTT

d_gene: .
v_gene: TRBV20-1
abundance: many
j_gene: TRBJ2-3
CDR3aa: CSASRDTDTQYF
CDR3nt: TGCAGTGCTAGTAGAGACACAGATACGCAGTATTTT

d_gene: .
v_gene: TRBV24-1
abundance: .
j_gene: TRBJ2-3
CDR3aa: CATSDPGTGATDTQYF
CDR3nt: TGTGCCACCAGTGATCCCGGGACCGGGGCCACAGATACGCAGTATTTT

d_gene: .
v_gene: TRBV12-3/TRBV12-4
abundance: many
j_gene: TRBJ2-7
CDR3aa: CASSSSPGQQTYEQYF
CDR3nt: TGTGCCAGCAGTTCCTCCCCCGGACAGCAAACCTACGAGCAGTACTTC

d_gene: .
v_gene: TRBV5-1
abundance: few
j_gene: TRBJ1-3
CDR3aa: CASSLAGSMGGNTIYF
CDR3nt: TGCGCCAGCAGCTTGGCCGGTTCTATGGGGGGAAACACCATATATTTT

d_gene: TRBD1
v_gene: TRBV29-1
abundance: .
j_gene: TRBJ2-3
CDR3aa: CSVARGPADTQYF
CDR3nt: TGCAGCGTCGCCAGGGGGCCGGCAGATACGCAGTATTTT

d_gene: .
v_gene: TRBV29-1
abundance: many
j_gene: TRBJ2-3
CDR3aa: CSVEGTSRSTDTQYF
CDR3nt: TGCAGCGTTGAAGGTACTAGCAGGTCCACAGATACGCAGTATTTT